A selection of T cell receptor beta chains follows, all from one sample in a study of blood T cells in healthy people across ages. TCRdb passed the 5' RACE reads through MiXCR, listing each CDR3 protein once. Of hundreds of thousands of distinct CDR3 sequences listed, approximately 30% were seen once; the top ten hold 15% to 17%. The sample consisted of blood. The receptor source for this set is a woman over 75 in good health. The CDR3 runs from the conserved cysteine through the conserved F or W.

>TRBJ1-3|TRBV3-1
CASSPVWAGNTIYF
>TRBJ2-7|TRBV7-8
CASSFGLAGGEQYF
>TRBJ2-7|TRBV3-1
CASSAQPGGPYEQYF
>TRBJ2-7|TRBV29-1
CSGRTGYEQDF
>TRBJ2-3|TRBV29-1
CSVETGDTQYF
>TRBJ2-7|TRBV7-2
CASSFSGTEGDEQYF
>TRBJ1-2|TRBV11-2
CASSFGWGGSYGYTF
>TRBJ2-5|TRBV7-9
CASSTDRDQETQYF
>TRBJ1-5|TRBV5-4
CASSADPTANQPQHF
>TRBJ1-2|TRBV7-9
CASSLAPGYYGYTF
>TRBJ2-7|TRBV20-1
CSARPGLAGNYEQYF
>TRBJ2-5|TRBV7-2
CASSFLAGGRETQYF
>TRBJ2-3|TRBV4-1
CASSQEAGMADTQYF
>TRBJ1-4|TRBV4-2
CASSQEGGTNEKLFF
>TRBJ2-1|TRBV24-1
CATSDLRRGEYNEQFF
>TRBJ2-1|TRBV5-1
CASSSGRGGYNEQFF
>TRBJ2-5|TRBV2
CASTKVGAHPGETQYF
>TRBJ1-6|TRBV4-2
CASSQDLGDSPLHF
>TRBJ1-5|TRBV12-3/TRBV12-4
CASSSRGLGQPQHF
>-|TRBV7-2
CASSHLSTYEQYF
>TRBJ2-1|TRBV9
CASSASVASYNEQFF
>TRBJ2-1|TRBV5-1
CASSLWQSYNEQFF
>TRBJ2-1|TRBV24-1
CATRQGSNNEQFF
>TRBJ1-5|TRBV20-1
CSAGRGLGQPQHF
>TRBJ2-1|TRBV29-1
CSVNRENEQFF
>TRBJ2-7|TRBV27
CASSLQRERSYEQYF
>TRBJ2-5|TRBV20-1
CSANPGPGETQYF
>TRBJ2-5|TRBV20-1
CSARDTRHGETQYF
>TRBJ1-5|TRBV12-5
CASGSLTGGNQPQHF
>TRBJ1-1|TRBV7-2
CASSLGSGRAAFF
>TRBJ2-3|TRBV7-3
CASSLSLENTQYF
>TRBJ1-1|TRBV2
CASSEVGTRNTEAFF
>TRBJ2-5|TRBV7-2
CASSAARGIQETQYF
>TRBJ1-6|TRBV5-6
CASSLDVVGGGNNNSPLHF
>TRBJ2-3|TRBV9
CASSPQSDTQYF
>TRBJ2-3|TRBV20-1
CSATSLGREVTDTQYF
>TRBJ1-4|TRBV7-2
CASRRGISNEKLFF
>TRBJ1-2|TRBV20-1
CSARTGINYGYTF
>TRBJ1-4|TRBV18
CASSLRQGGVVEKLFF
>TRBJ1-2|TRBV20-1
CSASFRGGEGYTF